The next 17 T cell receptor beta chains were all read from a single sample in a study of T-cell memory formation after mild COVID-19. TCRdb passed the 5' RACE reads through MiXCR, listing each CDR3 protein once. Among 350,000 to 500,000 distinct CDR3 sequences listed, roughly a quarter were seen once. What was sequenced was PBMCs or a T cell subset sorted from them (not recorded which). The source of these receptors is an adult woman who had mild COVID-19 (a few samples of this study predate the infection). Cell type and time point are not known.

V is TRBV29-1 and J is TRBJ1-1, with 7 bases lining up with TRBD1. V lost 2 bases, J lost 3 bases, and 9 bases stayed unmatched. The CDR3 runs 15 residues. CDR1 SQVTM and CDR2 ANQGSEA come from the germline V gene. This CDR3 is CSVEKGGLVYTEAFF. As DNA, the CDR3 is TGCAGCGTTGAAAAAGGGGGCTTGGTGTACACTGAAGCTTTCTTT.

The CDR3 nucleotides read TGTGCCAGCAGCTTAAGGGACTGGACCGGCTCTGGGGCCAACGTCCTGACTTTC. This gives the protein CASSLRDWTGSGANVLTF. The chain has TRBV7-9 and TRBJ2-6; tentative D call: TRBD2 (6 bases). Trimming left V 2 bases short and J 0 bases short, with 14 bases between. This CDR3 is 18 amino acids long. CDR1 and CDR2 (germline): SEHNR, FQNEAQ (reference sequence).

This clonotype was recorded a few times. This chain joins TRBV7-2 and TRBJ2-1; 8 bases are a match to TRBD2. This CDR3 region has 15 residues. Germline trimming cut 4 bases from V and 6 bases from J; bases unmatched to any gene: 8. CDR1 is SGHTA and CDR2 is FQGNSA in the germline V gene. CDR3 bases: TGTGCCAGCAGCTCCCGCGGGGGGCCCGGCAATGAGCAGTTCTTC. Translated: CASSSRGGPGNEQFF.

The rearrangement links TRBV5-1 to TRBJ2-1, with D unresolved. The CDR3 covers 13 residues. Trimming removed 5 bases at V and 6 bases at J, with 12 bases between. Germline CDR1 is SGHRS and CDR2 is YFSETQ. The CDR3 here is CASRPQPGNEQFF. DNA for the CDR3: TGCGCCAGCAGACCGCAACCTGGCAATGAGCAGTTCTTC.

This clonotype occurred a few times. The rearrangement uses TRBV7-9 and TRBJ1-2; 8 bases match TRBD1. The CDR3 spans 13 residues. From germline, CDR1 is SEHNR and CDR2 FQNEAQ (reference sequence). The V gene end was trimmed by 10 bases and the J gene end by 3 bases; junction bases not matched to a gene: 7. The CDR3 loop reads CATNRGTHYGYTF. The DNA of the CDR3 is TGTGCCACTAACAGGGGGACCCACTATGGCTACACCTTC.

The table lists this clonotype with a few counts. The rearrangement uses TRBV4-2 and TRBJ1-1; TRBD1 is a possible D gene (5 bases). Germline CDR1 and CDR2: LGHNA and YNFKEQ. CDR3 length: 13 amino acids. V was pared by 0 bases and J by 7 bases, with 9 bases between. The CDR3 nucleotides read TGTGCCAGCAGCCAAGATCAGGGTATTGAAGCTTTCTTT. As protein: CASSQDQGIEAFF.

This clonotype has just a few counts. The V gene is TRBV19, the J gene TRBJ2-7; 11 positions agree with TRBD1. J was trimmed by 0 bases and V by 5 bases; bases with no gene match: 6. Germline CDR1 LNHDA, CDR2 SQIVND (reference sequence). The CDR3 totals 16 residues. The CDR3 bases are TGTGCCAGTAGTCCCAGGACAGGGGGCGACTCCTACGAGCAGTACTTC. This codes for CASSPRTGGDSYEQYF.

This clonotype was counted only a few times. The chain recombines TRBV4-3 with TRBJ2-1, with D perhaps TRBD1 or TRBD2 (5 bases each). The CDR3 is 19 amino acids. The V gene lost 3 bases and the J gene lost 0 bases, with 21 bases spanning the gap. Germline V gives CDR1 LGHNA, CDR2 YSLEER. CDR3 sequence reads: CASSQGPIPRSGSYNEQFF. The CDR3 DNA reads TGCGCCAGCAGCCAGGGACCAATTCCCCGGAGCGGCTCCTACAATGAGCAGTTCTTC.

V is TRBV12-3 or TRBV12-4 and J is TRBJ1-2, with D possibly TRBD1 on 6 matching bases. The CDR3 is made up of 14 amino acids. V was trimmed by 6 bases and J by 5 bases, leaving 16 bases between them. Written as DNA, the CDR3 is TGTGCCAGCAGGCTAGTGGGGGGCTGGTATGGCTACACCTTC. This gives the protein CASRLVGGWYGYTF.

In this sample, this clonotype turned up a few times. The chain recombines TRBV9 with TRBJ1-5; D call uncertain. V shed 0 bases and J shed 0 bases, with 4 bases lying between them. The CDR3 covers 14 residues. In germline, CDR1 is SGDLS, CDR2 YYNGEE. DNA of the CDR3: TGTGCCAGCAGCGTAGATGATAGCAATCAGCCCCAGCATTTT. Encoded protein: CASSVDDSNQPQHF.

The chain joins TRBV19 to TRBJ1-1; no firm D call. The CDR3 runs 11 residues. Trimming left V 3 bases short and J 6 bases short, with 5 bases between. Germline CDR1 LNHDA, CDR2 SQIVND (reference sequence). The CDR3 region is CASSIGAEAFF. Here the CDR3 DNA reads TGTGCCAGTAGTATCGGGGCTGAAGCTTTCTTT. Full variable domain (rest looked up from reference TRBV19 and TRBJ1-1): DGGITQSPKYLFRKEGQNVTLSCEQNLNHDAMYWYRQDPGQGLRLIYYSQIVNDFQKGDIAEGYSVSREKKESFPLTVTSAQKNPTAFYLCASSIGAEAFFGQGTRLTVV.

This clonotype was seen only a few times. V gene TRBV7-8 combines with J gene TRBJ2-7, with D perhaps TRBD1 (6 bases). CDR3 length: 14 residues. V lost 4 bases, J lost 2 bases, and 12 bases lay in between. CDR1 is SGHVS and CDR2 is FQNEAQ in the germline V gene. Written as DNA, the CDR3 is TGTGCCAGCAGCTCATACAGGGAAACCTACGAGCAGTACTTC. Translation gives CASSSYRETYEQYF.

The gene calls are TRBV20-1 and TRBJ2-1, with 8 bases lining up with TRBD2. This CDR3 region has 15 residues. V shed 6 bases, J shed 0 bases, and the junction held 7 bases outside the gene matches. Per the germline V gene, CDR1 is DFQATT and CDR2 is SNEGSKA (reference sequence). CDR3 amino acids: CSASGGKGSYNEQFF. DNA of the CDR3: TGCAGTGCATCGGGAGGGAAGGGCTCCTACAATGAGCAGTTCTTC.

As DNA, the CDR3 is TGTGCCAGCAGTCCGGGGATCAGGGATGGCTACACCTTC. Its translation: CASSPGIRDGYTF. V is TRBV7-9 and J is TRBJ1-2, with a tentative D call TRBD1 (5 bases). V was clipped by 6 bases and J by 6 bases, with 14 bases between them. CDR1 and CDR2 from the germline V gene are SEHNR and FQNEAQ (reference sequence). The CDR3 length is 13 residues.

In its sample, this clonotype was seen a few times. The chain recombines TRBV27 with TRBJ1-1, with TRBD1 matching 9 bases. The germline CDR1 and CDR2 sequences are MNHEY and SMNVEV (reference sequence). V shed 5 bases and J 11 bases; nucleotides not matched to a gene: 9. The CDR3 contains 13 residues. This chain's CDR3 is CASSGGTGFSAFF. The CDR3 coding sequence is TGTGCCAGCAGTGGAGGGACAGGGTTCTCGGCTTTCTTT.

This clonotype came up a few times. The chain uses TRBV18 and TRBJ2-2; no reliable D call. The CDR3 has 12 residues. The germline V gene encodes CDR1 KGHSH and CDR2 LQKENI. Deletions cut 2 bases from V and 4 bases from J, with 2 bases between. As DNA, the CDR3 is TGTGCCAGCTCACCAATCACCGGGGAGCTGTTTTTT. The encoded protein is CASSPITGELFF.

Here the CDR3 reads CASSSQGTYNSPLHF. The DNA for the CDR3 is TGTGCCAGCAGCTCGCAGGGGACCTATAATTCACCCCTCCACTTT. This chain connects TRBV7-9 to TRBJ1-6; a weak D match, TRBD1 (6 bases). The germline V and J ends were trimmed by 4 bases and 2 bases, with 9 bases remaining between them. Germline CDR1 and CDR2: SEHNR and FQNEAQ (reference sequence). The CDR3 contains 15 residues.